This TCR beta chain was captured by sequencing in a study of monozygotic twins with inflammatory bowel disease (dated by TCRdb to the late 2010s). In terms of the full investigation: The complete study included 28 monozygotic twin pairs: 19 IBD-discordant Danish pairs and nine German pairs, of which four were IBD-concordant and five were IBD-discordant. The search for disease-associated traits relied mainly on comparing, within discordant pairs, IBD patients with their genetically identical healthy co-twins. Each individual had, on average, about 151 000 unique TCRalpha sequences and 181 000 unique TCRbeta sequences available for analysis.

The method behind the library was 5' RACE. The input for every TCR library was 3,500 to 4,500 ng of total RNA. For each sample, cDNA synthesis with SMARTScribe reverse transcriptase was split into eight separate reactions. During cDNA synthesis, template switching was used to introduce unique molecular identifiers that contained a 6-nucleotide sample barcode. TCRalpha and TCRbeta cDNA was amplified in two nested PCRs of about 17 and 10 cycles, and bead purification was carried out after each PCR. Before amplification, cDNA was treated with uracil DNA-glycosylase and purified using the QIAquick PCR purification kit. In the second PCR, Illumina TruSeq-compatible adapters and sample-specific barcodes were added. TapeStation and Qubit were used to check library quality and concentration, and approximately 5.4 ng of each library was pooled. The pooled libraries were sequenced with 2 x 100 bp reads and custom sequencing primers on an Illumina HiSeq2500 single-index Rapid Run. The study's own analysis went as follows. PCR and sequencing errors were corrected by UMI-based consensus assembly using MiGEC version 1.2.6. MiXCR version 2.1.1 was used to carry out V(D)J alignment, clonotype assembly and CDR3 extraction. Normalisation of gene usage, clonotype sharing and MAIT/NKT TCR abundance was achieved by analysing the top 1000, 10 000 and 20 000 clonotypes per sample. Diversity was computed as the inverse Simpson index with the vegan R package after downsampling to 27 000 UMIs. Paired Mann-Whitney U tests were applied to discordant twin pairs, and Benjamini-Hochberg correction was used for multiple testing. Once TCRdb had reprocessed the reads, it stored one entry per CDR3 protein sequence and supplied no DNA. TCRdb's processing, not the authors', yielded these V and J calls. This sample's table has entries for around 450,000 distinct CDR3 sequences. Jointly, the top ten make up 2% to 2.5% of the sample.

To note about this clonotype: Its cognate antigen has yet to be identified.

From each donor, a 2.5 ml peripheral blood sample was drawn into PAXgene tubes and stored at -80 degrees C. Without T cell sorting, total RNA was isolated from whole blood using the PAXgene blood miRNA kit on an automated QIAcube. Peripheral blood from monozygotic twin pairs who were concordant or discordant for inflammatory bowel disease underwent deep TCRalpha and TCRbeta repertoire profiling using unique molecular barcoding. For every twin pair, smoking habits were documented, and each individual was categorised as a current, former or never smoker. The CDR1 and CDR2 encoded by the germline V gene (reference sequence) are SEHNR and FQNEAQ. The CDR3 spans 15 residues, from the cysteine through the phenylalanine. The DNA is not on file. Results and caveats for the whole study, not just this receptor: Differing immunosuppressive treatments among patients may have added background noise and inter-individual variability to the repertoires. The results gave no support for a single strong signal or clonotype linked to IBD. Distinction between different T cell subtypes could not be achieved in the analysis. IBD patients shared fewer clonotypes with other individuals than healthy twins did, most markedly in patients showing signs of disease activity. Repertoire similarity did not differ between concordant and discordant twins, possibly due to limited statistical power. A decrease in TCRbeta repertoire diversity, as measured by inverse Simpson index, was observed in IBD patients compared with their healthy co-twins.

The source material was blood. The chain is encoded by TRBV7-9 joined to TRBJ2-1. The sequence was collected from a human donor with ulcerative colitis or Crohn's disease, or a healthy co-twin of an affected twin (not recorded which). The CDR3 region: CASSLLLAVYNEQFF.